This T cell receptor (beta chain) is from a study of early T cells in non-severe SARS-CoV-2 infection. This clonotype turned up a few times. Its antigen remains unidentified. Looked up from germline, CDR1 is SQVTM and CDR2 is ANQGSEA. The CDR3 extends over 11 amino acids. Trimming stripped 2 bases from V and 4 bases from J, with 6 bases between. Study-wide points: Matching with VDJdb favored anti-spike CD8 responses (missing private and CD4 specificities).

Individual cDNA molecules each received unique molecular identifiers attached to them. A single record per CDR3 protein comes from TCRdb applying MiXCR to the 5' RACE reads. The sample records roughly 120,000 distinct CDR3 sequences, about 16% being singletons. The specimen sequenced was whole blood. This clonotype originated in an adult who was a healthcare worker with PCR-confirmed SARS-CoV-2 infection or an uninfected control (not recorded which). The J gene is TRBJ2-7, the V gene TRBV29-1, with D hard to call. CDR3 sequence reads: CSVEIGYEQYF. The CDR3 DNA is TGCAGCGTTGAAATTGGATACGAGCAGTACTTC.